The 8 T cell receptor beta chains presented below share a single source sample, sequenced in a study of shared clonotypes between healthy human individuals. Produced via immunoSEQ multiplex PCR; TCRdb's table is partial and in-frame only. Of under 850,000 clones listed, approximately 72% are singletons. The sequenced sample consisted of memory CD4+ T cells sorted from blood. Subset here: CD45RA-negative fraction. The receptors stem from a woman in her thirties in good health.

The chain has TRBV28 and TRBJ1-5, with a tentative D call TRBD1 (6 bases). This CDR3 comprises 17 residues. Trimming took off 4 bases at V and 1 base at J, with 17 bases between the two ends. The germline V gene encodes CDR1 MDHEN and CDR2 SYDVKM. The CDR3 loop reads CASSSLGQGISNQPQHF. Written as DNA, the CDR3 is TGTGCCAGCAGTTCCCTTGGGCAGGGGATAAGCAATCAGCCCCAGCATTTT.

The V and J genes are TRBV2 and TRBJ1-4; D is ambiguous. Germline V gene sequence: CDR1 SNHLY, CDR2 FYNNEI. Trimming shortened V by 6 bases and J by 3 bases, and 14 bases separated the two germline ends. CDR3 length: 15 amino acids. The CDR3 sequence: CASRRLRAANEKLFF. The CDR3 bases are TGTGCCAGCAGGCGCCTTAGGGCAGCTAATGAAAAACTGTTTTTT.

The table lists this clone with a few counts. The V call is TRBV11-3, the J call TRBJ2-1; 8 nucleotides match TRBD1. CDR3 size: 18 residues. V was clipped by 1 base and J by 3 bases; unmatched bases: 11. Germline CDR1 and CDR2: SGHNT and YENEEA. The DNA of the CDR3 is TGTGCCAGCAGCTTAGGTTCTTCTTCGGGACAGGTCTACAATGAGCAGTTCTTC. Protein sequence: CASSLGSSSGQVYNEQFF. Using reference TRBV11-3 and TRBJ2-1 for the parts outside the CDR3, the full variable domain is EAGVVQSPRYKIIEKKQPVAFWCNPISGHNTLYWYLQNLGQGPELLIRYENEEAVDDSQLPKDRFSAERLKGVDSTLKIQPAELGDSAVYLCASSLGSSSGQVYNEQFFGPGTRLTVL.

The chain links TRBV27 to TRBJ1-1; no definite D call. The germline gives CDR1 MNHEY, CDR2 SMNVEV (reference sequence). The ends were cut back, 5 bases at V and 5 bases at J, with 12 bases in the middle. The CDR3 has 13 residues. CDR3 sequence (DNA): TGTGCCAGCAGTCGGAGACTTTGGACTGAAGCTTTCTTT. Protein product: CASSRRLWTEAFF.

This chain uses TRBV28 with TRBJ2-7; 8 bases align to TRBD1. This CDR3 is 15 amino acids long. CDR1 MDHEN and CDR2 SYDVKM come from the germline V gene. J was trimmed by 3 bases and V by 4 bases; bases with no gene match: 8. DNA for the CDR3: TGTGCCAGCAGTTATACAGGGGGTTCATTCTACGAGCAGTACTTC. Its protein product is CASSYTGGSFYEQYF.

The chain has TRBV7-6 and TRBJ2-7, with no clear D. Trimming removed 3 bases at V and 3 bases at J, with 9 bases between. The CDR3 runs 13 residues. Germline V gene lookup returns CDR1 SGHVS and CDR2 FNYEAQ. In DNA form, the CDR3 reads TGTGCCAGCAGCTTCAGAAGAAACTACGAGCAGTACTTC. Its protein product is CASSFRRNYEQYF.

This clone was found once. CDR3 sequence reads: CASSMGRLTNYGYTF. CDR3 DNA: TGTGCCAGTAGTATGGGACGACTTACTAACTATGGCTACACCTTC. The chain carries TRBV19 and TRBJ1-2, with a weak D call TRBD1 (5 bases). The V gene's germline CDR1 is LNHDA and CDR2 SQIVND (reference sequence). The V and J ends lost 3 bases and 0 bases respectively, with 11 bases between them. The CDR3 runs to 15 residues. The entire variable domain, with the rest obtained from reference TRBV19 and TRBJ1-2, is as follows: DGGITQSPKYLFRKEGQNVTLSCEQNLNHDAMYWYRQDPGQGLRLIYYSQIVNDFQKGDIAEGYSVSREKKESFPLTVTSAQKNPTAFYLCASSMGRLTNYGYTFGSGTRLTVV.

CDR3 region: CATSRDLLGLAGSWAYEQYF. The DNA of the CDR3 is TGTGCCACCAGCAGAGATTTACTGGGACTAGCGGGATCGTGGGCCTACGAGCAGTACTTC. This chain joins TRBV15 and TRBJ2-7; 13 bases fit TRBD2. Germline V gives CDR1 LNHNV, CDR2 YYDKDF (reference sequence). Germline trimming cut 0 bases from V and 2 bases from J; bases unmatched to any gene: 13. The CDR3 contains 20 residues. The full variable domain, rest sourced from reference TRBV15 and TRBJ2-7, is DAMVIQNPRYQVTQFGKPVTLSCSQTLNHNVMYWYQQKSSQAPKLLFHYYDKDFNNEADTPDNFQSRRPNTSFCFLDIRSPGLGDTAMYLCATSRDLLGLAGSWAYEQYFGPGTRLTVT.